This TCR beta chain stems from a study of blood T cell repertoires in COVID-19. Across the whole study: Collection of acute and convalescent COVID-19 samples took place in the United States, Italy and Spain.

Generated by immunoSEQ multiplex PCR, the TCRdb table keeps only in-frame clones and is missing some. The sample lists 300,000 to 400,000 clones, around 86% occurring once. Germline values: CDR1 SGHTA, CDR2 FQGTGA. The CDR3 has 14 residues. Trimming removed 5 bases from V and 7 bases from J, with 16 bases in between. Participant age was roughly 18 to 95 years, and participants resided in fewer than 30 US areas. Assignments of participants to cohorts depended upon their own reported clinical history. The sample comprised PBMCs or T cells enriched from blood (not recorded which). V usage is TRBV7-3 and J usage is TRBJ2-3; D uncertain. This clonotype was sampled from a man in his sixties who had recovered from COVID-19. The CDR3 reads CASSQNRQVYTQYF. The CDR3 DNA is TGTGCCAGCAGCCAGAACCGCCAGGTTTATACGCAGTATTTT.